This is a list of T cell receptor beta chains from one sample in a study of blood T cell repertoires in COVID-19. Sequenced by immunoSEQ multiplex PCR; TCRdb stores in-frame clones only, minus some. The table includes 70,000 to 100,000 clones, around 88% detected once. Specimen: peripheral blood. The receptors come from an older woman with COVID-19, enrolled during active disease. CDR3s include the opening cysteine and the closing phenylalanine or tryptophan. A D gene is named only where the DNA matches it firmly. Not all rows give a size; the values are once, few, many and, for expanded clones, a class.

v_call	cdr3_length	j_call	clone_size	d_call	cdr3_aa	cdr3_nt
TRBV5-4	17	TRBJ1-3	.	.	CASSRDGGTNSGNTIYF	TGTGCCAGCAGCCGAGACGGGGGTACCAACTCTGGAAACACCATATATTTT
TRBV5-1	15	TRBJ2-3	.	.	CASSSSLYSTDTQYF	TGCGCCAGCAGCTCCTCACTATACTCCACAGATACGCAGTATTTT
TRBV18	14	TRBJ2-7	few	TRBD1	CASSPPGQAYEQYF	TGTGCCAGCTCACCACCGGGACAGGCCTACGAGCAGTACTTC
TRBV5-1	14	TRBJ1-4	.	.	CASSLASEDEKLFF	TGCGCCAGCAGCTTGGCTTCGGAGGATGAAAAACTGTTTTTT
TRBV29-1	14	TRBJ1-4	.	.	CSVAAAGPGEKLFF	TGCAGCGTTGCCGCCGCGGGACCGGGGGAAAAACTGTTTTTT
TRBV29-1	13	TRBJ2-7	.	.	CSAEGPRDYEQYF	TGCAGCGCCGAAGGACCGAGGGACTACGAGCAGTACTTC
TRBV11-2	12	TRBJ1-2	once	.	CASSSYRVGYTF	TGTGCCAGCAGCTCCTACAGGGTTGGCTACACCTTC
TRBV4-1	17	TRBJ1-2	.	.	CASSHPGTSRSSYGYTF	TGCGCCAGCAGCCACCCCGGGACTTCTAGGTCGAGTTATGGCTACACCTTC
TRBV5-6	14	TRBJ2-5	.	.	CASSYPGMEETQYF	TGTGCCAGCAGCTATCCGGGTATGGAGGAGACCCAGTACTTC
TRBV19	15	TRBJ1-5	.	TRBD1	CASSGTGGAGQPQHF	TGTGCCAGTAGTGGGACAGGGGGCGCGGGTCAGCCCCAGCATTTT
TRBV7-9	13	TRBJ2-2	.	.	CASSFLYIGELFF	TGTGCCAGCAGCTTTCTATATATCGGGGAGCTGTTTTTT
TRBV2	14	TRBJ2-7	.	TRBD1	CASSGTGGIYEQYF	TGTGCCAGCAGCGGGACAGGGGGCATCTACGAGCAGTACTTC
TRBV19	13	TRBJ1-2	.	.	CASSLARSYGYTF	TGTGCCAGTAGTCTCGCCAGAAGTTATGGCTACACCTTC
TRBV7-9	13	TRBJ1-2	.	.	CASSSSNNYGYTF	TGTGCCAGCAGCTCGAGCAATAACTATGGCTACACCTTC
TRBV7-9	14	TRBJ1-2	.	TRBD1	CASGREGQGYGYTF	TGTGCCAGCGGTCGGGAAGGACAGGGCTATGGCTACACCTTC
TRBV4-3	16	TRBJ1-5	.	TRBD1	CASSQGSGQGFQPQHF	TGCGCCAGCAGCCAAGGATCCGGACAGGGCTTCCAGCCCCAGCATTTT
TRBV6-5	15	TRBJ1-6	.	TRBD1	CASSWGRGRNSPLHF	TGTGCCAGCAGTTGGGGCAGGGGGCGGAATTCACCCCTCCACTTT
TRBV14	16	TRBJ1-2	.	.	CASSQAGLEEGYGYTF	TGTGCCAGCAGCCAAGCTGGGTTGGAGGAAGGCTATGGCTACACCTTC
TRBV19	15	TRBJ2-1	once	.	CASSIVVATYNEQFF	TGTGCCAGTAGTATCGTAGTAGCGACGTACAATGAGCAGTTCTTC
TRBV4-3	17	TRBJ1-6	.	.	CASSPNIKSSYNSPLHF	TGCGCCAGCAGCCCCAACATAAAAAGCTCCTATAATTCACCCCTCCACTTT
TRBV7-6	14	TRBJ1-6	.	.	CASSLQVGESPLHF	TGTGCCAGCAGCTTACAGGTCGGGGAATCACCCCTCCACTTT
TRBV27	16	TRBJ1-6	.	.	CASSGRLGLNNSPLHF	TGTGCCAGCAGCGGCAGGCTGGGTTTAAACAATTCACCCCTCCACTTT
TRBV5-4	15	TRBJ2-2	.	.	CASSSELQNTGELFF	TGTGCCAGCAGCTCGGAACTACAAAACACCGGGGAGCTGTTTTTT
TRBV4-2	16	TRBJ2-2	.	TRBD2	CASSPSAGGRTGELFF	TGTGCCAGCAGCCCGAGTGCGGGGGGGCGCACCGGGGAGCTGTTTTTT
TRBV6-2/TRBV6-3	18	TRBJ1-6	.	TRBD1	CASSLGTGRSSYNSPLHF	TGTGCCAGCAGCCTCGGGACAGGGAGAAGCTCCTATAATTCACCCCTCCACTTT
TRBV5-8	15	TRBJ1-2	.	.	CASSLRQGSGYGYTF	TGTGCCAGCAGCTTGCGGCAGGGATCCGGCTATGGCTACACCTTC
TRBV4-2	16	TRBJ2-5	once	.	CASSQSPSRDQETQYF	TGTGCCAGCAGCCAATCTCCCTCCAGGGACCAAGAGACCCAGTACTTC
TRBV18	12	TRBJ1-1	once	.	CASSPNVAEAFF	TGTGCCAGCTCACCAAACGTCGCGGAAGCTTTCTTT
TRBV19	14	TRBJ2-2	.	.	CASSIDLFPGELFF	TGTGCCAGTAGTATAGATCTGTTCCCCGGGGAGCTGTTTTTT
TRBV4-1	13	TRBJ1-6	.	.	CASSPGITSRPHF	TGCGCCAGCAGCCCAGGAATCACCTCCAGGCCCCACTTT
TRBV28	12	TRBJ2-7	once	.	CASSPRGYEQYF	TGTGCCAGCAGCCCCCGCGGGTACGAGCAGTACTTC
TRBV9	15	TRBJ1-5	.	.	CASSVVSDSNQPQHF	TGTGCCAGCAGCGTAGTGAGTGATAGCAATCAGCCCCAGCATTTT
TRBV21-1	15	TRBJ1-6	.	.	CASNLPGQVNSPLHF	TGTGCCAGCAACCTCCCGGGACAGGTAAATTCACCCCTCCACTTT
TRBV10-2	12	TRBJ2-7	.	.	CASGPGGFEQYF	TGCGCCAGCGGCCCCGGAGGTTTCGAGCAGTACTTC
TRBV7-2	15	TRBJ1-1	.	.	CASSPGGARGTEAFF	TGTGCCAGCAGCCCCGGTGGGGCGCGGGGCACTGAAGCTTTCTTT
TRBV7-2	15	TRBJ2-3	.	.	CASSLRGSVVDTQYF	TGTGCCAGCAGCTTACGGGGTAGCGTAGTCGATACGCAGTATTTT
TRBV7-8	17	TRBJ2-3	.	TRBD2	CASSLLLAGARTDMQYF	TGTGCCAGCAGCTTATTGCTAGCGGGGGCTCGGACAGATATGCAGTATTTT
TRBV5-1	14	TRBJ1-2	.	.	CASSPDTANYGYTF	TGCGCCAGCAGCCCGGACACCGCTAACTATGGCTACACCTTC
TRBV19	17	TRBJ2-7	.	TRBD1	CASSARGGQGISYEQYF	TGTGCCAGTAGTGCGCGCGGGGGACAGGGGATCTCCTACGAGCAGTACTTC
TRBV7-2	16	TRBJ2-2	.	TRBD1	CASSLRTGLNTGELFF	TGTGCCAGCAGCCTTAGGACAGGCTTGAACACCGGGGAGCTGTTTTTT
TRBV7-9	13	TRBJ2-5	few	.	CASSALLGGTQYF	TGTGCCAGCAGCGCCCTTCTAGGGGGGACCCAGTACTTC
TRBV28	17	TRBJ2-5	.	TRBD1	CASSLTGGSSPKETQYF	TGTGCCAGCAGTCTGACAGGGGGCTCCTCACCGAAAGAGACCCAGTACTTC
TRBV28	16	TRBJ2-7	.	TRBD1	CASSLFSGTEPYEQYF	TGTGCCAGCAGTTTATTCTCCGGGACAGAGCCCTACGAGCAGTACTTC
TRBV9	15	TRBJ2-1	.	.	CASSPSAGLGNEQFF	TGTGCCAGCAGCCCCTCGGCGGGGTTGGGAAATGAGCAGTTCTTC
TRBV4-3	14	TRBJ1-4	.	TRBD1	CASSLRTGREKLFF	TGCGCCAGCAGCCTCCGGACAGGGAGAGAAAAACTGTTTTTT
TRBV4-1	15	TRBJ2-7	once	.	CASSQVGRGTYEQYF	TGCGCCAGCAGCCAAGTCGGACGGGGAACCTACGAGCAGTACTTC